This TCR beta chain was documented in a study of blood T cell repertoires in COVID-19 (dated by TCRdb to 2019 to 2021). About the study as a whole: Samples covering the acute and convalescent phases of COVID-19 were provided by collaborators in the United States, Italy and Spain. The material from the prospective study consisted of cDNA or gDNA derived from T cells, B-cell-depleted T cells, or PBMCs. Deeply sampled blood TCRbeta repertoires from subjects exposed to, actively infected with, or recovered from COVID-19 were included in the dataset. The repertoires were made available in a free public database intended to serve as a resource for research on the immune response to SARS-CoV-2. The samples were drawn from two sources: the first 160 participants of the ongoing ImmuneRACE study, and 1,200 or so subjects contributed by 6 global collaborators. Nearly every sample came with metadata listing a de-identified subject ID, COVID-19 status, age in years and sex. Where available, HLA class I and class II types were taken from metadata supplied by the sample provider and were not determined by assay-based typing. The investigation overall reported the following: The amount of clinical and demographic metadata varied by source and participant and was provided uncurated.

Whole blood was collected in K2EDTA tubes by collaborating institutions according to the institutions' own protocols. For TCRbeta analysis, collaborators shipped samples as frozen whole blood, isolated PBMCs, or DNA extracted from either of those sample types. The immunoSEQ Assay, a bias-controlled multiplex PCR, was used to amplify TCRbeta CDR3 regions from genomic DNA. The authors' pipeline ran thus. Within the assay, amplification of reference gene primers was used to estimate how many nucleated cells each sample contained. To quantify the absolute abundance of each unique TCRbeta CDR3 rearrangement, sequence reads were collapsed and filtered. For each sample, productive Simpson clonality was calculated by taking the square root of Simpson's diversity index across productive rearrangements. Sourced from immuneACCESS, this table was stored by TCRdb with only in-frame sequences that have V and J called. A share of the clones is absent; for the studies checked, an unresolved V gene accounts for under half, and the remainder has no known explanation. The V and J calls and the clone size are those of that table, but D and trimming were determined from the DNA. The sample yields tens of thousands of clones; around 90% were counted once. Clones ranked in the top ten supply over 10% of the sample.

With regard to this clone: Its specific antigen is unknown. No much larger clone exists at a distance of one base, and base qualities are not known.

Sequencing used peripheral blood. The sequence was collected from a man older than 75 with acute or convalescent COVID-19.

The CDR3 region: CASSLGTISTDTQYF. The sequenced DNA: TGTGCCAGCAGCTTAGGAACTATCAGCACAGATACGCAGTATTTT. In this chain, TRBV7-2 is recombined with TRBJ2-3, with no D gene named confidently. From its cysteine to its phenylalanine, the CDR3 spans 15 amino acids. This entry keeps only the CDR3 DNA: 45 bases, framed from base 1. The germline V gene yields SGHTA for CDR1 and FQGNSA for CDR2. V loses 1 base, J loses 0 bases, and the germline ends lie 8 bases apart. Supplemented by the reference TRBV7-2 and TRBJ2-3 proteins around the CDR3, the complete variable domain is GAGVSQSPSNKVTEKGKDVELRCDPISGHTALYWYRQSLGQGLEFLIYFQGNSAPDKSGLPSDRFSAERTGGSVSTLTIQRTQQEDSAVYLCASSLGTISTDTQYFGPGTRLTVL.